This T cell receptor (beta chain) was profiled in a study of control samples from healthy donors and cancer patients (dated by TCRdb to about 2020). From its cysteine to its phenylalanine, the CDR3 spans 15 amino acids. Left in the record is the CDR3 DNA by itself, 45 bases read in frame from the first base. Here V drops 5 bases and J drops 4 bases, and the junction holds 8 bases not matched to any gene. Sequences LGHNA (CDR1) and YNFKEQ (CDR2) are obtained from the germline V gene. A remark on this clone: The antigen this receptor binds is unknown. No much larger clonotype is one base removed from it; base qualities were not supplied.

Libraries were constructed by the immunoSEQ multiplex PCR assay. Drawn from immuneACCESS, this table holds only the in-frame rearrangements with V and J called that TCRdb kept. Clones are partly lost; checked studies trace under half to an unresolved V gene and leave the rest unexplained. The sample profile shows around 68,000 clones; about 83% of them were found once. The ten largest make up 15% to 18% of the sample. The source is a man in his 60s in good health. The specimen was blood. The V and J segments used are TRBV4-2 and TRBJ1-2; 9 central bases correspond to TRBD1. The CDR3 region reads CASSTPGQGRYGYTF. The DNA sequence reads TGTGCCAGCAGCACACCAGGACAGGGGCGCTATGGCTACACCTTC.